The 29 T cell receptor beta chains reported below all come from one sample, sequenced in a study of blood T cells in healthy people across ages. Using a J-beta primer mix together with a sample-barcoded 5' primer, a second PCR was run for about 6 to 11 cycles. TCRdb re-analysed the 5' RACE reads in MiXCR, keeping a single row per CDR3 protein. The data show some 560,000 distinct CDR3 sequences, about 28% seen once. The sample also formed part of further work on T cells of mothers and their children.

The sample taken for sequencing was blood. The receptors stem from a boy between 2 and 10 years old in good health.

CDR3 in amino acids: CASRFRNSYEQYF. CDR3 in DNA: TGTGCCAGCAGATTTCGGAACTCCTACGAGCAGTACTTC. The genes are TRBV6-1 and TRBJ2-7, with no clear D. The CDR3 length is 13 residues. The V end was cut by 6 bases, the J end by 0 bases, with 9 bases between. Germline values: CDR1 MNHNS, CDR2 SASEGT.

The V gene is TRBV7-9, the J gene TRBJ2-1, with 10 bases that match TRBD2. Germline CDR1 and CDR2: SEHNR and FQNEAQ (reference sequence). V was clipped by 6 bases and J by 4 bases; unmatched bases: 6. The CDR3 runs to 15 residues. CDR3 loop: CASSHTSGTYNEQFF. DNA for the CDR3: TGTGCCAGCAGTCATACTAGCGGGACTTACAATGAGCAGTTCTTC.

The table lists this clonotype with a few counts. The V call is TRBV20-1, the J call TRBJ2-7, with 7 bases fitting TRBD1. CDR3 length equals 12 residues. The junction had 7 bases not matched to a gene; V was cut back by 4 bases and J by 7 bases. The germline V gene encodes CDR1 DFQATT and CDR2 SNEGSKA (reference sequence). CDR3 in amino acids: CSATRDSLEQYF. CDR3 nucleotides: TGCAGTGCTACCAGGGACAGCTTGGAGCAGTACTTC.

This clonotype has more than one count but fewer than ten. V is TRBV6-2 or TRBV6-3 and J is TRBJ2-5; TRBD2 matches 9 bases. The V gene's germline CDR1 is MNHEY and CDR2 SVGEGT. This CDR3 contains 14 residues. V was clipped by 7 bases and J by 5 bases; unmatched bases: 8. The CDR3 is CASKGIAGVETQYF. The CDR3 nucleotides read TGTGCCAGCAAGGGGATAGCGGGAGTTGAGACCCAGTACTTC.

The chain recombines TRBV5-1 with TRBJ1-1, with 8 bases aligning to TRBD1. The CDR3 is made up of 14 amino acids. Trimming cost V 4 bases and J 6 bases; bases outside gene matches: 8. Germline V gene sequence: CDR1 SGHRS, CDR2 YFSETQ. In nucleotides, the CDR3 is TGCGCCAGCAGCCCCACAGGGGGGGAAGCTGAAGCTTTCTTT. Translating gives CASSPTGGEAEAFF.

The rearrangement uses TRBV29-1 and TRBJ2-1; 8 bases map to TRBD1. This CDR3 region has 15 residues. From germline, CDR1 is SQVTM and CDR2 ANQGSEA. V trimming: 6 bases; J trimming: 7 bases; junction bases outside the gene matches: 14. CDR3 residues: CSVQRGTGGGNEQFF. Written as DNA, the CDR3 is TGCAGCGTCCAACGAGGGACAGGAGGGGGGAATGAGCAGTTCTTC.

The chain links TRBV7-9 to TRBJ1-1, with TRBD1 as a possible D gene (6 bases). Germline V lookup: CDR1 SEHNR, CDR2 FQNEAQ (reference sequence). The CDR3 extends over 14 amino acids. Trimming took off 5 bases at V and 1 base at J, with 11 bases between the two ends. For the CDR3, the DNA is TGTGCCAGCAGCCGGGGACACCCGAACACTGAAGCTTTCTTT. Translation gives CASSRGHPNTEAFF.

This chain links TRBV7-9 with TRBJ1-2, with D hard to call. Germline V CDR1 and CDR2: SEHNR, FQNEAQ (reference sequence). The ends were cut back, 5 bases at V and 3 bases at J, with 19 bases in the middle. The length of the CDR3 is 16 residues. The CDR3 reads CASSHAQDGLDYGYTF. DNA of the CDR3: TGTGCCAGCAGCCATGCCCAGGATGGGTTGGACTATGGCTACACCTTC.

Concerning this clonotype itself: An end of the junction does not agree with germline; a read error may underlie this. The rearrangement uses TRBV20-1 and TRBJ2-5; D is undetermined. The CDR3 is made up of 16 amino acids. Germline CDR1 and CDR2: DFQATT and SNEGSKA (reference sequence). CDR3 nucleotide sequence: TGCAGTGGTAGATTGATCGACAACTGGTACCAAGAGACCCAGTACTTC. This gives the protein CSGRLIDNWYQETQYF.

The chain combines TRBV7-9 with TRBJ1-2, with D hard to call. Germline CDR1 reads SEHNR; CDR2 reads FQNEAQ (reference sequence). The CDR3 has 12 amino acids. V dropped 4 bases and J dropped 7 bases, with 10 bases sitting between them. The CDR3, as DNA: TGTGCCAGCAGCTATGTGGAGGGTGGCTACACCTTC. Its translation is CASSYVEGGYTF.

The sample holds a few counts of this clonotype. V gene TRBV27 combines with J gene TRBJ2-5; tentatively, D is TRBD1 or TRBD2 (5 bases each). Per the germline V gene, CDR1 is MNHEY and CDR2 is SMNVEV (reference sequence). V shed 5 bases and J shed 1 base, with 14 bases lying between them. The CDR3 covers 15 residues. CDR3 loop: CASSPRRGPQETQYF. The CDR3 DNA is TGTGCCAGCAGTCCACGCCGGGGCCCCCAAGAGACCCAGTACTTC.

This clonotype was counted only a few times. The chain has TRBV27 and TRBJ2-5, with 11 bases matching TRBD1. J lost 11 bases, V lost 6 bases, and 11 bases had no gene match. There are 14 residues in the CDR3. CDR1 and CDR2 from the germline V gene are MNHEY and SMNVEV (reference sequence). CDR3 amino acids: CASSTGTGGGEQYF. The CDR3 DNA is TGTGCCAGCAGCACCGGGACAGGGGGTGGGGAGCAGTACTTC.

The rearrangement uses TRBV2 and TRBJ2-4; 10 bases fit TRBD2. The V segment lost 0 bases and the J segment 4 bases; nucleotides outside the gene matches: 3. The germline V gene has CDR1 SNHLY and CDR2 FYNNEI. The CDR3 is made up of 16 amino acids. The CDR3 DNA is TGTGCCAGCAGTGAAGCTCTAGCGGGGGAGAAAAACATTCAGTACTTC. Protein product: CASSEALAGEKNIQYF.

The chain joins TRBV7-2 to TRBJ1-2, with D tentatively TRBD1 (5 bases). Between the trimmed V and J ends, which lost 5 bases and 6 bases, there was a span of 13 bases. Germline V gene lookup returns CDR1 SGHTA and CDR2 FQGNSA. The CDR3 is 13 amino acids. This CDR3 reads CASSLGAGDGYTF. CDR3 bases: TGTGCCAGCAGCCTTGGGGCGGGAGATGGCTACACCTTC.

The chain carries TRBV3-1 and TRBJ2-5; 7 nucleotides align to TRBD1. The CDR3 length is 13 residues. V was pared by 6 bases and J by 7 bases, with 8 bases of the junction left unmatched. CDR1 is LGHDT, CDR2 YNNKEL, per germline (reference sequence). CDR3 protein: CASSLTGESTQYF. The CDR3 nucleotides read TGTGCCAGCAGTTTAACAGGGGAATCGACCCAGTACTTC.

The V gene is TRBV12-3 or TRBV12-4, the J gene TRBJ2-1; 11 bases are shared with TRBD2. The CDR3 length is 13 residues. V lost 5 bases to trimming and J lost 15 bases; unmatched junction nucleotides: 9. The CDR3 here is CASSTSGGPPWFF. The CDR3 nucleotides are TGTGCCAGCAGTACTAGCGGGGGTCCTCCCTGGTTCTTC.

The CDR3, as DNA: TGCAGTGCTAGATCCTCACTGCCCTCGCAGTATTTT. Translated: CSARSSLPSQYF. The chain recombines TRBV20-1 with TRBJ2-3; no clear D. The germline V and J ends were trimmed by 2 bases and 10 bases, with 13 bases remaining between them. The CDR3 extends over 12 amino acids. Looked up from germline, CDR1 is DFQATT and CDR2 is SNEGSKA (reference sequence).

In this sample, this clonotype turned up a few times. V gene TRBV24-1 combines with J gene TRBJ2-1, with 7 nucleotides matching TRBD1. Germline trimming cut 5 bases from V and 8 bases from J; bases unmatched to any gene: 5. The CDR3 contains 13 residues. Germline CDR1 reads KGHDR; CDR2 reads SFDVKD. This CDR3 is CATSGQGVDEQFF. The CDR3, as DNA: TGTGCCACCAGTGGTCAGGGGGTCGATGAGCAGTTCTTC.

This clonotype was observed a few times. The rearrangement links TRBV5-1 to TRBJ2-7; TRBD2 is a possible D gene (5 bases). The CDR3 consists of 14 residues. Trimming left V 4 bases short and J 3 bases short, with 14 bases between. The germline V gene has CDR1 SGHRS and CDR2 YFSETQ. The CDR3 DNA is TGCGCCAGCAGCCCGGACGAGGGTCTCTACGAGCAGTACTTC. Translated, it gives CASSPDEGLYEQYF. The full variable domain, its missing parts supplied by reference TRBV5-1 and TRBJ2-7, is KAGVTQTPRYLIKTRGQQVTLSCSPISGHRSVSWYQQTPGQGLQFLFEYFSETQRNKGNFPGRFSGRQFSNSRSEMNVSTLELGDSALYLCASSPDEGLYEQYFGPGTRLTVT.

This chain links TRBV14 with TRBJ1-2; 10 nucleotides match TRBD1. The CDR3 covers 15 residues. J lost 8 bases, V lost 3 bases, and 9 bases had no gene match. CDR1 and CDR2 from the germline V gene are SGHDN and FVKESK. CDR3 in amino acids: CASSHQGTGDWGYTF. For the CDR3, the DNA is TGTGCCAGCAGCCATCAAGGGACAGGGGACTGGGGCTACACCTTC.

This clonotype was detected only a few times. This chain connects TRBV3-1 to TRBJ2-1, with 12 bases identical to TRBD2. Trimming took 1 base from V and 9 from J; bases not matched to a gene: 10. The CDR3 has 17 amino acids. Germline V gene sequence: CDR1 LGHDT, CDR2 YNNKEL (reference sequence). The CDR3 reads CASSQVAPLAGGGEQFF. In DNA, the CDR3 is TGTGCCAGCAGCCAAGTCGCCCCCCTAGCGGGGGGGGGTGAGCAGTTCTTC.

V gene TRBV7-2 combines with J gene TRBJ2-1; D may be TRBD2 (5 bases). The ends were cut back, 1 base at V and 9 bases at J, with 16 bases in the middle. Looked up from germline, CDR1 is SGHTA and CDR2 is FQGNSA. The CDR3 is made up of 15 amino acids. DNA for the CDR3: TGTGCCAGCAGCTTAGACCATCTAGCCTCGGGTGAGCAGTTCTTC. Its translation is CASSLDHLASGEQFF.

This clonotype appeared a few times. The DNA of the CDR3 is TGCAGCGTTGAAGGTGGCGGGAGTCTAGAAGCTTTCTTT. Translated: CSVEGGGSLEAFF. This rearrangement joins TRBV29-1 to TRBJ1-1; D is undetermined. Germline V gives CDR1 SQVTM, CDR2 ANQGSEA. CDR3 size: 13 residues. V was pared by 1 base and J by 8 bases, with 14 bases between.

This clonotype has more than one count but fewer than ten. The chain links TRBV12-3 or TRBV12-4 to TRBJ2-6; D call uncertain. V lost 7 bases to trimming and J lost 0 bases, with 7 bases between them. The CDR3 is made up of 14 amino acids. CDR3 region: CASTKPSGANVLTF. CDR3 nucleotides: TGTGCCAGCACCAAGCCCTCTGGGGCCAACGTCCTGACTTTC.

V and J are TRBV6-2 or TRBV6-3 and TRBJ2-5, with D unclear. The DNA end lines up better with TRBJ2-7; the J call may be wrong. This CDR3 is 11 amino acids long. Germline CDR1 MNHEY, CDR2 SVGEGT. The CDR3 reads CASISRNEQYF. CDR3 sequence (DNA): TGTGCCAGCATCTCCCGGAACGAGCAGTACTTC.

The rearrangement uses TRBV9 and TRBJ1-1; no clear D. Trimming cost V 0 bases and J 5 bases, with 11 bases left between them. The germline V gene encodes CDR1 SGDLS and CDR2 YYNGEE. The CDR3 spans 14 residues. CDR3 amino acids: CASSVEGRGTEAFF. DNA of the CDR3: TGTGCCAGCAGCGTAGAAGGCCGAGGGACTGAAGCTTTCTTT. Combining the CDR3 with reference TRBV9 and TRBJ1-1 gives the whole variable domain DSGVTQTPKHLITATGQRVTLRCSPRSGDLSVYWYQQSLDQGLQFLIQYYNGEERAKGNILERFSAQQFPDLHSELNLSSLELGDSALYFCASSVEGRGTEAFFGQGTRLTVV.

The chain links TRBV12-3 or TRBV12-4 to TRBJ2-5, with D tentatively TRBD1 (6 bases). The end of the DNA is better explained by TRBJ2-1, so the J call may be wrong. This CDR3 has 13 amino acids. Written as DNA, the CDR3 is TGTGCCAGCAGTCCGTGGACAGACAATGAGCAGTTCTTC. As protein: CASSPWTDNEQFF.

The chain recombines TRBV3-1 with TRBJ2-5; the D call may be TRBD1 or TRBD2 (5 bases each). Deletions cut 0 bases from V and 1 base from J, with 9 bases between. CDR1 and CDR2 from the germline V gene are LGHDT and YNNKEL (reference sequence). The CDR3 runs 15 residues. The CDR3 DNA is TGTGCCAGCAGCCAAGATTTAGGGACCCAAGAGACCCAGTACTTC. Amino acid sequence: CASSQDLGTQETQYF.

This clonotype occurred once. The CDR3 protein is CAWSARFGIRSTQYF. The CDR3 nucleotides read TGTGCCTGGAGTGCCCGATTTGGGATCCGGAGTACGCAGTATTTT. The chain recombines TRBV30 with TRBJ2-3; D remains unclear. The V gene's germline CDR1 is GTSNPN and CDR2 SVGIG (reference sequence). The CDR3 runs 15 residues. Trimming shortened V by 1 base and J by 8 bases, and 19 bases separated the two germline ends.